These 10 T cell receptor beta chains originate from one sample sequenced in a study of blood T cells in healthy people across ages. It was with a sample-barcoded 5' primer and a J-beta primer mix that a second PCR of roughly 7 to 12 cycles was run. Each CDR3 protein gets one entry after TCRdb re-called the 5' RACE reads with MiXCR. The sample lists more than 500,000 distinct CDR3 sequences; about 27% were seen once. In addition, the sample was reused for a study of T cells of mothers and their children.

The sequencing sample was made of blood. The receptors were gathered from a boy aged 2 to 10 in good health.

The J gene is TRBJ2-5, the V gene TRBV6-1; the D is unclear. The last part of the DNA fits TRBJ2-1 better; the J call may be wrong. CDR1 MNHNS and CDR2 SASEGT come from the germline V gene. This CDR3 is built from 14 residues. DNA of the CDR3: TGTGCCAGCAGGGGGAACCAGAAAGGTGGTGAGCAGTTCTTC. Amino acids: CASRGNQKGGEQFF.

V gene TRBV15 combines with J gene TRBJ1-5; tentatively, D is TRBD1 (6 bases). Deletions cut 0 bases from V and 4 bases from J, with 10 bases between. The CDR3 sequence is 15 residues long. Germline CDR1 LNHNV, CDR2 YYDKDF (reference sequence). CDR3 DNA: TGTGCCACCAGCAGAGAGGGTAGGGGGAATCAGCCCCAGCATTTT. Residues: CATSREGRGNQPQHF.

The V and J genes are TRBV27 and TRBJ2-2, with D perhaps TRBD1 (5 bases). Between the trimmed V and J ends, which lost 3 bases and 0 bases, there was a span of 17 bases. The CDR3 is made up of 18 amino acids. Germline CDR1 is MNHEY and CDR2 is SMNVEV (reference sequence). CDR3 amino acids: CASSFRDLGHPNTGELFF. The CDR3 region has the DNA TGTGCCAGCAGTTTCCGAGATCTGGGGCACCCGAACACCGGGGAGCTGTTTTTT.

The J gene is TRBJ1-2, the V gene TRBV20-1; D gene uncertain. The CDR3 totals 13 residues. The germline V and J ends were trimmed by 4 bases and 4 bases, with 13 bases remaining between them. Germline V CDR1 and CDR2: DFQATT, SNEGSKA (reference sequence). Here the CDR3 reads CSATPSSTYGYTF. CDR3 sequence (DNA): TGCAGTGCTACCCCCAGCTCTACCTATGGCTACACCTTC.

The rearrangement joins TRBV2 to TRBJ1-1; D perhaps matches TRBD1 (6 bases). Looked up from germline, CDR1 is SNHLY and CDR2 is FYNNEI. Between the trimmed V and J ends, which lost 6 bases and 0 bases, there was a span of 23 bases. The CDR3 is made up of 18 amino acids. The CDR3 region is CASRPRGPFQGMNTEAFF. Written as DNA, the CDR3 is TGTGCCAGCAGACCACGAGGCCCTTTTCAGGGGATGAACACTGAAGCTTTCTTT. Full variable domain (outside the CDR3, taken from reference TRBV2 and TRBJ1-1): EPEVTQTPSHQVTQMGQEVILRCVPISNHLYFYWYRQILGQKVEFLVSFYNNEISEKSEIFDDQFSVERPDGSNFTLKIRSTKLEDSAMYFCASRPRGPFQGMNTEAFFGQGTRLTVV.

The chain combines TRBV12-3 or TRBV12-4 with TRBJ2-4, with D possibly being TRBD1 (6 bases). The CDR3 runs 16 residues. V was cut by 5 bases and J by 6 bases, with 20 bases left in between. The CDR3 here is CASSNRVEGRGNIQYF. CDR3 nucleotide sequence: TGTGCCAGCAGTAACAGGGTAGAGGGTCGAGGAAACATTCAGTACTTC.

The table lists this clonotype with a few counts. The genes are TRBV4-3 and TRBJ2-7; possibly TRBD2 for D (6 bases). The V end was cut by 0 bases, the J end by 4 bases, with 13 bases between. CDR1 is LGHNA and CDR2 is YSLEER in the germline V gene. The CDR3 consists of 15 residues. Here the CDR3 reads CASSQEWEERYEQYF. CDR3 sequence (DNA): TGCGCCAGCAGCCAAGAGTGGGAGGAGCGGTACGAGCAGTACTTC.

This clonotype appeared a few times. The chain uses TRBV11-2 and TRBJ2-7, with 7 bases lining up with TRBD2. J was trimmed by 2 bases and V by 3 bases; bases with no gene match: 10. Germline values: CDR1 SGHAT, CDR2 FQNNGV. This CDR3 region has 16 residues. CDR3 region: CASSFGYGEGAYEQYF. The CDR3 nucleotides are TGTGCCAGCAGCTTTGGGTACGGGGAGGGCGCCTACGAGCAGTACTTC.

The chain combines TRBV24-1 with TRBJ2-1, with TRBD1 identical over 10 bases. CDR3 size: 17 residues. Germline assignment: CDR1 KGHDR and CDR2 SFDVKD. Unmatched junction bases numbered 11, after V lost 4 bases and J lost 6 bases. The CDR3 nucleotides are TGTGCCACCAGTGACCCACGGACAGGGGGTTCGGCCAATGAGCAGTTCTTC. Translating gives CATSDPRTGGSANEQFF.

The chain has TRBV6-6 and TRBJ2-3; a possible D gene is TRBD1 (5 bases). The V end was cut by 7 bases, the J end by 2 bases, with 13 bases between. The CDR3 runs to 14 residues. Per germline, CDR1 MNHNY and CDR2 SVGAGI (reference sequence). The CDR3 loop reads CASTSLGHTDTQYF. CDR3 DNA: TGTGCCAGCACGAGTCTGGGGCACACAGATACGCAGTATTTT.